This T cell receptor (beta chain) was sequenced in a study of cytomegalovirus exposure and HLA in healthy donors. Both 60 Vbeta primers and 13 Jbeta primers went into the PCR. Sequencing was performed with immunoSEQ multiplex PCR; in TCRdb, only in-frame clones are kept and a portion is missing. Of more than 150,000 clones listed, roughly four fifths were seen once; the top ten hold about 2%. The germline CDR1 and CDR2 sequences are WSHSY and SAAADI. The CDR3 contains 13 residues. Comment on this clone: The germline gene is not matched at one end of the junction; a read error may be the cause.

Sequenced material: PBMCs. The chain combines TRBV10-2 with TRBJ2-7; TRBD2 aligns across 8 bases. The sequence was obtained from a woman aged 18-30 years in good health and CMV-seropositive. CDR3 nucleotide sequence: TGCGCCAGCAGTGACGGGACTAGGGCGCCCAGGGACTTC. It specifies CASSDGTRAPRDF.